The 7 T cell receptor beta chains given below trace back to one sample, sequenced in a study of T-cell memory formation after mild COVID-19. TCRdb reprocessed the 5' RACE reads with MiXCR, giving one entry per CDR3 protein. In the table there are hundreds of thousands of distinct CDR3 sequences, 25% of which are singletons. Material for sequencing was PBMCs or a T cell subset sorted from them (not recorded which). These receptors came from an adult woman who had mild COVID-19 (a few samples of this study predate the infection). Cell type and time point are not known.

The chain couples TRBV28 to TRBJ1-2; unclear D gene. Trimming shortened V by 2 bases and J by 2 bases, and 6 bases separated the two germline ends. This CDR3 contains 13 residues. In germline, CDR1 is MDHEN, CDR2 SYDVKM. The CDR3 reads CASSLQPNYGYTF. The CDR3, as DNA: TGTGCCAGCAGTTTACAGCCCAACTATGGCTACACCTTC.

The rearrangement uses TRBV7-6 and TRBJ2-1; TRBD2 matches 7 bases. J gave up 4 bases and V 8 bases, and 5 bases lay outside the gene matches. The length of the CDR3 is 13 residues. The germline V gene encodes CDR1 SGHVS and CDR2 FNYEAQ. The CDR3 DNA sequence: TGTGCCAGCGCCGAGGGAGGGTACAATGAGCAGTTCTTC. Its protein is CASAEGGYNEQFF.

This rearrangement joins TRBV29-1 to TRBJ2-3, with unresolved D. Trimming removed 5 bases from V and 9 bases from J, with 9 bases in between. The CDR3 is 10 amino acids. Germline V gene data show CDR1 as SQVTM and CDR2 as ANQGSEA. The CDR3: CSVFGETQYF. DNA for the CDR3: TGCAGCGTTTTTGGAGAGACGCAGTATTTT.

J is TRBJ2-1 and V is TRBV7-9; the D is unclear. The V end lost 5 bases, the J end lost 2 bases, and 4 bases lay between the germline ends. The CDR3 contains 12 residues. From germline, CDR1 is SEHNR and CDR2 FQNEAQ (reference sequence). For the CDR3, the DNA is TGTGCCAGCAGCCGGACCTACAATGAGCAGTTCTTC. Translated, it gives CASSRTYNEQFF. Variable domain in full (rest from reference TRBV7-9 and TRBJ2-1): DTGVSQNPRHKITKRGQNVTFRCDPISEHNRLYWYRQTLGQGPEFLTYFQNEAQLEKSRLLSDRFSAERPKGSFSTLEIQRTEQGDSAMYLCASSRTYNEQFFGPGTRLTVL.

The V call is TRBV24-1, the J call TRBJ2-7, with 8 bases aligning to TRBD2. Losses at the gene ends were 9 bases for V and 9 bases for J; bases not matched to a gene: 6. The CDR3 has 11 amino acids. CDR1 KGHDR and CDR2 SFDVKD come from the germline V gene. The CDR3 DNA reads TGTGCCACCGGAAGCGGGAGCGGGCAGTACTTC. It is translated as CATGSGSGQYF.

This clonotype turned up a few times. The chain uses TRBV29-1 and TRBJ2-7; 9 bases agree with TRBD1. The V gene end was trimmed by 4 bases and the J gene end by 0 bases; junction bases not matched to a gene: 1. Germline CDR1 and CDR2: SQVTM and ANQGSEA. CDR3 length: 13 amino acids. CDR3 region: CSVGDRVSYEQYF. The CDR3 coding sequence is TGCAGCGTTGGGGACAGGGTCTCCTACGAGCAGTACTTC.

The chain combines TRBV5-1 with TRBJ2-7; 11 nucleotides match TRBD2. This CDR3 has 14 amino acids. V lost 3 bases and J lost 13; bases outside the gene matches: 12. The V gene's germline CDR1 is SGHRS and CDR2 YFSETQ. As DNA, the CDR3 is TGCGCCAGCAGCTCAGACAAACTAGCGGGGGAGGAATACTTC. Encoded protein: CASSSDKLAGEEYF.